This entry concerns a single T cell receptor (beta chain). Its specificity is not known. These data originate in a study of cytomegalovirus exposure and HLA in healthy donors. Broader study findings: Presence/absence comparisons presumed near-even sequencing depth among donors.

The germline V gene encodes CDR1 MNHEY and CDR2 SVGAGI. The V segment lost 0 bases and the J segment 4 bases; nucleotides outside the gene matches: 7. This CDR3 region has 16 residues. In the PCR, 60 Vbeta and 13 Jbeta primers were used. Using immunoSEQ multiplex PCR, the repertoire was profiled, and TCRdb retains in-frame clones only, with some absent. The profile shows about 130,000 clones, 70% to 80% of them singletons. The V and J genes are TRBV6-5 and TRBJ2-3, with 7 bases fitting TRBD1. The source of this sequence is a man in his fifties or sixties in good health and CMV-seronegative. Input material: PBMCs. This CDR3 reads CASSYSQGLGPDTQYF. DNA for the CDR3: TGTGCCAGCAGTTACTCACAGGGGCTCGGGCCAGATACGCAGTATTTT.